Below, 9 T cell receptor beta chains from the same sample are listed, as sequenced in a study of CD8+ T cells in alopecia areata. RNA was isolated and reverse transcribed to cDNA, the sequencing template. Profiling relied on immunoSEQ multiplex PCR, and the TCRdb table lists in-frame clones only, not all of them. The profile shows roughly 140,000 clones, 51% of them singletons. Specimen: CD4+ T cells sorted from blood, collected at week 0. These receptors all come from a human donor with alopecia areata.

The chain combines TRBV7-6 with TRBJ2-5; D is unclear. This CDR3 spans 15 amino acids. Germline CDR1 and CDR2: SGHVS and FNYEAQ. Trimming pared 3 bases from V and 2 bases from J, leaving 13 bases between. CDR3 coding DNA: TGTGCCAGCAGCTTTCGGTTCCGGGTACAAGAGACCCAGTACTTC. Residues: CASSFRFRVQETQYF.

The DNA of the CDR3 is TGCAGCGTTGAGAGTAGCATGTGGCAGTACTTC. Protein sequence: CSVESSMWQYF. The chain couples TRBV29-1 to TRBJ2-7; D is unresolved. Germline V gene data show CDR1 as SQVTM and CDR2 as ANQGSEA. V was pared by 3 bases and J by 9 bases, with 12 bases between. The CDR3 extends over 11 amino acids.

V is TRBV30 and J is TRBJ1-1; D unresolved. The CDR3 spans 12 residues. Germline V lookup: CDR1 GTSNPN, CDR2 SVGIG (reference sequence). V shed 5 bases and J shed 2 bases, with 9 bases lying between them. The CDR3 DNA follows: TGTGCCTGGGTCGGGGTTAACACTGAAGCTTTCTTT. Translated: CAWVGVNTEAFF. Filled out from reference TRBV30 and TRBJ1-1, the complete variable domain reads SQTIHQWPATLVQPVGSPLSLECTVEGTSNPNLYWYRQAAGRGLQLLFYSVGIGQISSEVPQNLSASRPQDRQFILSSKKLLLSDSGFYLCAWVGVNTEAFFGQGTRLTVV.

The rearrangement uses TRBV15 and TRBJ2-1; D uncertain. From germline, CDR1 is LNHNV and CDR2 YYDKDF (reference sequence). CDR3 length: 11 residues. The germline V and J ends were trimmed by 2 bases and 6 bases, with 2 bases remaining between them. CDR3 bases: TGTGCCACCAGCAGACGCAATGAGCAGTTCTTC. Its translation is CATSRRNEQFF. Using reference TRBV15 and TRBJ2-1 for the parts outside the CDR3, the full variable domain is DAMVIQNPRYQVTQFGKPVTLSCSQTLNHNVMYWYQQKSSQAPKLLFHYYDKDFNNEADTPDNFQSRRPNTSFCFLDIRSPGLGDTAMYLCATSRRNEQFFGPGTRLTVL.

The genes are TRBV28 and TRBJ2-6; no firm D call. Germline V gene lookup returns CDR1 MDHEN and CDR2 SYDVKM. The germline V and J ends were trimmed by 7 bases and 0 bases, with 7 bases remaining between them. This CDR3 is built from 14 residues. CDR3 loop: CASTIDSGANVLTF. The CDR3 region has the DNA TGTGCCAGCACTATAGACTCTGGGGCCAACGTCCTGACTTTC. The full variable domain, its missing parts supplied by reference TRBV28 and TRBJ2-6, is DVKVTQSSRYLVKRTGEKVFLECVQDMDHENMFWYRQDPGLGLRLIYFSYDVKMKEKGDIPEGYSVSREKKERFSLILESASTNQTSMYLCASTIDSGANVLTFGAGSRLTVL.

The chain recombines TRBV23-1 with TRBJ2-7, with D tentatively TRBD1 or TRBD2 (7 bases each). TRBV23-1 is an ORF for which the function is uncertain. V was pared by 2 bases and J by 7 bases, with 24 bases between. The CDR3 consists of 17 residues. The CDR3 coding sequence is TGCGCCAGCAGTCAACCCAGACCCAGGGGGGGAAGTAGTGAGCAGTACTTC. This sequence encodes CASSQPRPRGGSSEQYF.

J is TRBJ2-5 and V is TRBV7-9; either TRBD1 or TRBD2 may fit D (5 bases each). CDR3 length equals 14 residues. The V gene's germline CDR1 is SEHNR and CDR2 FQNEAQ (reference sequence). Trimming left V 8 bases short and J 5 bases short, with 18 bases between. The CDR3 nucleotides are TGTGCCAGCGGGCGAACCGGGGCTTGGGAGACCCAGTACTTC. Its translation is CASGRTGAWETQYF.

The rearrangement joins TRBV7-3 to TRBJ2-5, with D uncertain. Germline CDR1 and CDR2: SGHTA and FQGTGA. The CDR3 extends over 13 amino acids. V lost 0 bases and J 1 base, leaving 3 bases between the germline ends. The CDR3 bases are TGTGCCAGCAGCTTAACCCCCCAAGAGACCCAGTACTTC. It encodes CASSLTPQETQYF.

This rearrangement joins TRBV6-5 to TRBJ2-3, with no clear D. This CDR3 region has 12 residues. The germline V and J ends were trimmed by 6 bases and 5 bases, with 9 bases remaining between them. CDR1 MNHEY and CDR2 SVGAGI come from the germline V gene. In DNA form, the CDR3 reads TGTGCCAGCAGCTCAGTGGGAGATACGCAGTATTTT. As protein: CASSSVGDTQYF.